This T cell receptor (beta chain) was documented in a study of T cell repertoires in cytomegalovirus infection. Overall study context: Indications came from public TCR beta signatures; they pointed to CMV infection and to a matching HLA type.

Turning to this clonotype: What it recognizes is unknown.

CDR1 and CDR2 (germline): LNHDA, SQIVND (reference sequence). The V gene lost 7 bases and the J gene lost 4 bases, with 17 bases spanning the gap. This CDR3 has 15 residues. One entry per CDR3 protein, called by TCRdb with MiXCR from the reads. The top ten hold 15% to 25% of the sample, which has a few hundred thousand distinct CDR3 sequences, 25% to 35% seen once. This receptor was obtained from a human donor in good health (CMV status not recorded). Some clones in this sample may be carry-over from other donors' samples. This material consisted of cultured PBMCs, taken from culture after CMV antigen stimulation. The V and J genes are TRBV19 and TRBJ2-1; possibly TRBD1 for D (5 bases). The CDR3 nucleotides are TGTGCCAGTAAATACCGCCAGGGATTTTACAATGAGCAGTTCTTC. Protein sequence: CASKYRQGFYNEQFF.